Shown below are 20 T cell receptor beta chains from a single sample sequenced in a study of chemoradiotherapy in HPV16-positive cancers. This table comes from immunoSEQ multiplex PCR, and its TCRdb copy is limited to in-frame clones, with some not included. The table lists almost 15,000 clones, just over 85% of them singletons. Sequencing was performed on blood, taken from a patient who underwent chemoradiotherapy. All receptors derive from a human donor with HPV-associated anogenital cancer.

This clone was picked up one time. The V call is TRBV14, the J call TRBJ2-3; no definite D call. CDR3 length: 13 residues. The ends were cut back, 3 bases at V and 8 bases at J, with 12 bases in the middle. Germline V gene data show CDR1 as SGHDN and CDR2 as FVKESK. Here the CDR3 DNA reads TGTGCCAGCAGCCACGAAATTTTTGGTACGCAGTATTTT. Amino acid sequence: CASSHEIFGTQYF.

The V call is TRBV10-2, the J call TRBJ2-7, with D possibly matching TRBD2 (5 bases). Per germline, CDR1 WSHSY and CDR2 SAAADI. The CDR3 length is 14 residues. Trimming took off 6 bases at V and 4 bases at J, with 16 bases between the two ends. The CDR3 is CASSLSGTLYEQYF. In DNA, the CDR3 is TGCGCCAGCAGCTTAAGCGGAACCTTATACGAGCAGTACTTC.

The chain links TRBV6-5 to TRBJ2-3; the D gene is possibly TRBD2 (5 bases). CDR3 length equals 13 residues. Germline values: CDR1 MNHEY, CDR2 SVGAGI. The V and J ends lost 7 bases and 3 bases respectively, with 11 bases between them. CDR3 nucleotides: TGTGCCAGCAAGGTGCGCGGGACAGATACGCAGTATTTT. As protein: CASKVRGTDTQYF.

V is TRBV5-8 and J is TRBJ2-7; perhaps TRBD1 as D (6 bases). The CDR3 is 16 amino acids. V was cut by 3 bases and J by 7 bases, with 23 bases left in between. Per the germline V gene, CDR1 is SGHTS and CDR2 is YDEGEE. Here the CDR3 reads CASSSPRGSPTKEQYF. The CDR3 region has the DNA TGTGCCAGCAGCTCGCCGAGGGGGTCCCCTACGAAGGAGCAGTACTTC.

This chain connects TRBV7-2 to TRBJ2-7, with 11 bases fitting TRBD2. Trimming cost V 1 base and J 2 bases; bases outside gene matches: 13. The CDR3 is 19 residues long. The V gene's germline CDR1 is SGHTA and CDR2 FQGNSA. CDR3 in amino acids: CASSLGRLAGGPLPYEQYF. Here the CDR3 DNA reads TGTGCCAGCAGCTTAGGTCGGCTAGCGGGAGGCCCGCTTCCCTACGAGCAGTACTTC.

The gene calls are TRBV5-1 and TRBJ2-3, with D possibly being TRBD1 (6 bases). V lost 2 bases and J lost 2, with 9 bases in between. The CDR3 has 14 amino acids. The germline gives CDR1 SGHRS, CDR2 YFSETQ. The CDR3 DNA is TGCGCCAGCAGCTTACAGGGTACCACAGATACGCAGTATTTT. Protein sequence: CASSLQGTTDTQYF.

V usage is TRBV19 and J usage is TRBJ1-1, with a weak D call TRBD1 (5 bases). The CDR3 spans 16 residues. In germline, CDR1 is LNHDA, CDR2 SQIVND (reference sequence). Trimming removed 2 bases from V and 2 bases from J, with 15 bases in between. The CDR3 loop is CASSIPWTGGNTEAFF. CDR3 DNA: TGTGCCAGTAGTATACCATGGACTGGGGGTAACACTGAAGCTTTCTTT. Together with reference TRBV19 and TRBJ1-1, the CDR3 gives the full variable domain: DGGITQSPKYLFRKEGQNVTLSCEQNLNHDAMYWYRQDPGQGLRLIYYSQIVNDFQKGDIAEGYSVSREKKESFPLTVTSAQKNPTAFYLCASSIPWTGGNTEAFFGQGTRLTVV.

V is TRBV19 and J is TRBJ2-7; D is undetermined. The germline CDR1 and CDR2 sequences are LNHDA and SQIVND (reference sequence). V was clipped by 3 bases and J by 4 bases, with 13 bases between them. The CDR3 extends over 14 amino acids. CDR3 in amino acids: CASSMDGRNYEQYF. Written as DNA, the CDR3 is TGTGCCAGTAGTATGGATGGCAGAAATTACGAGCAGTACTTC.

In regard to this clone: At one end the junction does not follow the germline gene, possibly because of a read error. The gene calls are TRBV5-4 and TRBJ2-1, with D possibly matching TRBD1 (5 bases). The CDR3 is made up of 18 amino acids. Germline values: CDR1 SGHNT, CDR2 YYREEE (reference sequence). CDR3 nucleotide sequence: TGTGCCAGCAGCTTGAAAATCGGCAGGGCTATCTCCGACAATGAGCAGTTCTTC. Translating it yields CASSLKIGRAISDNEQFF.

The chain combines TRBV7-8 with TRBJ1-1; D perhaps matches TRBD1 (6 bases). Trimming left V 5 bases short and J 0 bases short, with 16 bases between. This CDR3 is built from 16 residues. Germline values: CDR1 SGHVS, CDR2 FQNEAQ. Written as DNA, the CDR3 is TGTGCCAGCAGCAAGGGGGAGGGTTTCATGAACACTGAAGCTTTCTTT. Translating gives CASSKGEGFMNTEAFF. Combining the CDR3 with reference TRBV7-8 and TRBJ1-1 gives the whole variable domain GAGVSQSPRYKVAKRGQDVALRCDPISGHVSLFWYQQALGQGPEFLTYFQNEAQLDKSGLPSDRFFAERPEGSVSTLKIQRTQQEDSAVYLCASSKGEGFMNTEAFFGQGTRLTVV.

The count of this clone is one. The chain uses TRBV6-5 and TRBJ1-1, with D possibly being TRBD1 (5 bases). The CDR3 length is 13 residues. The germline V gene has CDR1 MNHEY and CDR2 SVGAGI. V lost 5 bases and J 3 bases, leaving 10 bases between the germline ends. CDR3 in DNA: TGTGCCAGCAGTAGGGGTCCCGACACTGAAGCTTTCTTT. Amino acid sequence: CASSRGPDTEAFF.

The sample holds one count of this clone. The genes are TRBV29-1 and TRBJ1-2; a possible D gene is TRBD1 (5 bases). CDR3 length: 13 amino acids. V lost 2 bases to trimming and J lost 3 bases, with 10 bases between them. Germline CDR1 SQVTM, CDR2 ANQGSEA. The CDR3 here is CSVEPGDDYGYTF. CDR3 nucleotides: TGCAGCGTTGAACCGGGGGACGACTATGGCTACACCTTC.

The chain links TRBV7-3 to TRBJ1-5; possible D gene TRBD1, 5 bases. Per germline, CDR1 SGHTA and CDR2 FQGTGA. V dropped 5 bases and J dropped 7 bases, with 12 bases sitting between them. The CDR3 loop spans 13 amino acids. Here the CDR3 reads CASSTSGTQPQHF. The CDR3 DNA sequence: TGTGCCAGCAGCACCTCCGGGACGCAGCCCCAGCATTTT.

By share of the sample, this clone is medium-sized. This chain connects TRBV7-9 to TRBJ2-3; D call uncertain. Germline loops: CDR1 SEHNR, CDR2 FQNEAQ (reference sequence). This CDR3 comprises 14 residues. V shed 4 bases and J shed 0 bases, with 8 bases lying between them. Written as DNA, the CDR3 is TGTGCCAGCAGCTGGAGCGTTAGCACAGATACGCAGTATTTT. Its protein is CASSWSVSTDTQYF.

The CDR3 here is CASRRNWSGGYEQYF. The CDR3 nucleotides are TGTGCCAGCAGACGAAACTGGTCAGGGGGATACGAGCAGTACTTC. The V and J genes are TRBV28 and TRBJ2-7, with 7 bases matching TRBD1. The length of the CDR3 is 15 residues. The trim removed 6 bases at V and 4 bases at J, leaving 12 bases unmatched. The germline gives CDR1 MDHEN, CDR2 SYDVKM.

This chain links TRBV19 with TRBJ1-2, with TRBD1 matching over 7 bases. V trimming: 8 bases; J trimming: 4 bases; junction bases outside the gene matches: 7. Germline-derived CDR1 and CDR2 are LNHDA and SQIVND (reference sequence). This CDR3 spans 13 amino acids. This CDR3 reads CASASTGSYGYTF. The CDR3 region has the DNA TGTGCCAGTGCTTCGACAGGGTCCTATGGCTACACCTTC.

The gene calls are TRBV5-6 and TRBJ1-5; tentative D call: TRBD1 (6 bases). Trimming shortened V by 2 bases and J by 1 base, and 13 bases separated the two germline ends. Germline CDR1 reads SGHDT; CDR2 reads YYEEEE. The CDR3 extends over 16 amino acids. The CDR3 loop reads CASSLGQLISNQPQHF. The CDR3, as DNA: TGTGCCAGCAGCTTAGGACAGCTAATCAGCAATCAGCCCCAGCATTTT. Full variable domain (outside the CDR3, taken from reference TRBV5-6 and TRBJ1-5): DAGVTQSPTHLIKTRGQQVTLRCSPKSGHDTVSWYQQALGQGPQFIFQYYEEEERQRGNFPDRFSGHQFPNYSSELNVNALLLGDSALYLCASSLGQLISNQPQHFGDGTRLSIL.

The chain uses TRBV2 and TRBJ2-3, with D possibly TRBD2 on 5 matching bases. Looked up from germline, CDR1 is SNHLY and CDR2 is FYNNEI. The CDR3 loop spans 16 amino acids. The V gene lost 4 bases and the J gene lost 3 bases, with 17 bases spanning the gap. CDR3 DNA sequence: TGTGCCAGCAGTGTCGGAGTGCGGGTGGGGACAGATACGCAGTATTTT. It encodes CASSVGVRVGTDTQYF.

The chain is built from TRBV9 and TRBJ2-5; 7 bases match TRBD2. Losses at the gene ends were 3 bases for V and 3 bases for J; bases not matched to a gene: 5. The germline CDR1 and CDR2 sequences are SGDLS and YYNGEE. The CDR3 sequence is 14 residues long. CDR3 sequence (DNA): TGTGCCAGCAGCGCCGCTAGCGGTGAAGAGACCCAGTACTTC. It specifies CASSAASGEETQYF.

CDR3 region: CASSPMTEFETQYF. The CDR3 coding sequence is TGTGCCAGCAGTCCTATGACGGAGTTCGAGACCCAGTACTTC. The genes are TRBV7-2 and TRBJ2-5; the D is unclear. This CDR3 region has 14 residues. The germline V gene encodes CDR1 SGHTA and CDR2 FQGNSA. Between the trimmed V and J ends, which lost 6 bases and 5 bases, there was a span of 16 bases.